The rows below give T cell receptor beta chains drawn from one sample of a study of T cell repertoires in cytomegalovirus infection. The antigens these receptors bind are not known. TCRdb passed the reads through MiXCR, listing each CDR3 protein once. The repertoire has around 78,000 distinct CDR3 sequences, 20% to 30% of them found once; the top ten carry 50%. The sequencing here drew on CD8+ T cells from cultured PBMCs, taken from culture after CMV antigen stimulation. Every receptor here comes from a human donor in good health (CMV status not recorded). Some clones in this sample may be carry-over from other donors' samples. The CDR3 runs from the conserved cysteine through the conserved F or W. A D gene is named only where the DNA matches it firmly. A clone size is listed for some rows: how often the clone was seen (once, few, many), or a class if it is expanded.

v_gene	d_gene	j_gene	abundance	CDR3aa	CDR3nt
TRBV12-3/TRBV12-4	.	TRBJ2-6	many	CASSSTRGQPTPGANVLTF	TGTGCCAGCAGTTCTACCCGAGGACAGCCCACTCCTGGGGCCAACGTCCTGACTTTC
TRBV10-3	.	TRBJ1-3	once	CAINRTGDRSSRRNTIYF	TGTGCCATCAATCGGACTGGAGACCGATCCTCGAGGAGAAACACCATATATTTT
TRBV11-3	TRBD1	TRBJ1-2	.	CASSYRMVAGGRRGYTF	TGTGCCAGCAGTTATAGGATGGTGGCAGGGGGCCGCCGTGGCTACACCTTC
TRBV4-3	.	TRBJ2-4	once	CASSQDGIGTKNIQYF	TGCGCCAGCAGCCAAGACGGGATCGGGACCAAAAACATTCAGTACTTC
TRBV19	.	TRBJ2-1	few	CASSIFFGSYNEQFF	TGTGCCAGTAGTATCTTCTTTGGCTCCTACAATGAGCAGTTCTTC
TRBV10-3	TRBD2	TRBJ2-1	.	CAIGLVGSYEQFF	TGTGCCATTGGACTAGTGGGAAGCTATGAGCAGTTCTTC
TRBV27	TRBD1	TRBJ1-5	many	CASSHRDSNQPQHF	TGTGCCAGCAGTCACCGGGACAGTAATCAGCCCCAGCATTTT
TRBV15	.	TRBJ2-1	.	CATSRVGTAYNEQFF	TGTGCCACCAGCAGAGTAGGGACGGCCTACAATGAGCAGTTCTTC
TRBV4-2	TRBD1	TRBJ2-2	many	CASSPRTGSNTGELFF	TGTGCCAGCAGCCCTAGGACAGGGAGTAACACCGGGGAGCTGTTTTTT
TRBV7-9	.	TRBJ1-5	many	CASSLARGGMGDGPQHF	TGTGCCAGCAGCTTAGCCCGGGGGGGTATGGGCGATGGGCCCCAGCATTTT
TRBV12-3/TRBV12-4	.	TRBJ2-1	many	CASGGGNEQFF	TGTGCCAGCGGTGGGGGGAATGAGCAGTTCTTC
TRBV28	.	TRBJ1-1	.	CASSFGPEAFF	TGTGCCAGCAGTTTCGGGCCAGAAGCTTTCTTT